This TCR beta chain is from a study of control samples from healthy donors and cancer patients. Trimming pared 4 bases from V and 6 bases from J, leaving 6 bases between. This CDR3 region has 12 residues. Germline V gene lookup returns CDR1 SGHDN and CDR2 FVKESK. Clones were read by immunoSEQ multiplex PCR, and TCRdb kept only the in-frame ones, dropping some. Here the sample spans 200,000 or so clones, around 94% being singletons. The sample taken for sequencing was blood. V gene TRBV14 combines with J gene TRBJ2-2, with no clear D. This clonotype was sampled from a man in his fifties or sixties in good health. CDR3 amino acids: CASSLPPGELFF. CDR3 in DNA: TGTGCCAGCAGCCTTCCCCCCGGGGAGCTGTTTTTT. The entire variable domain, with the rest obtained from reference TRBV14 and TRBJ2-2, is as follows: EAGVTQFPSHSVIEKGQTVTLRCDPISGHDNLYWYRRVMGKEIKFLLHFVKESKQDESGMPNNRFLAERTGGTYSTLKVQPAELEDSGVYFCASSLPPGELFFGEGSRLTVL.